A selection of T cell receptor beta chains follows, all from one sample in a study of blood T cell repertoires in COVID-19. Measured with immunoSEQ multiplex PCR; TCRdb has only the in-frame clones, and not every one. Of around 480,000 clones listed, roughly 88% are singletons. Sequenced: peripheral blood. All receptors come from a woman in her forties or fifties with COVID-19, enrolled during active disease. The CDR3 runs from the conserved cysteine through the conserved F or W. The order of the fields is clone size, D gene, J gene, V gene, CDR3 DNA, CDR3 protein. The D gene is left open where the match is weak. Clone size is not always given. Where it is, it says once, few, many or a class for expanded clones.

abundance: -; d_gene: TRBD1; j_gene: TRBJ1-3; v_gene: TRBV11-2; CDR3nt: TGTGCCAGCAGCTTAAGGGGACAGGGATCTGGAAACACCATATATTTT; CDR3aa: CASSLRGQGSGNTIYF
abundance: -; d_gene: -; j_gene: TRBJ1-6; v_gene: TRBV19; CDR3nt: TGTGCCAGTAGTATACAGGACTCTGATAATTCACCCCTCCACTTT; CDR3aa: CASSIQDSDNSPLHF
abundance: -; d_gene: -; j_gene: TRBJ2-7; v_gene: TRBV20-1; CDR3nt: TGCAGTGCTACGAGCATCTACGAGCAGTACTTC; CDR3aa: CSATSIYEQYF
abundance: -; d_gene: -; j_gene: TRBJ2-1; v_gene: TRBV12-3/TRBV12-4; CDR3nt: TGTGCCAGCAGTTCCGGGGGAAACAATGAGCAGTTCTTC; CDR3aa: CASSSGGNNEQFF
abundance: -; d_gene: -; j_gene: TRBJ1-1; v_gene: TRBV19; CDR3nt: TGTGCCAGTTTAACCCCAGGGGAGACTCCCGAAGCTTTCTTT; CDR3aa: CASLTPGETPEAFF
abundance: -; d_gene: -; j_gene: TRBJ1-6; v_gene: TRBV21-1; CDR3nt: TGTGCCAGCAGCATACAGGAGTCCTCCTATAATTCACCCCTCCACTTT; CDR3aa: CASSIQESSYNSPLHF
abundance: -; d_gene: TRBD1; j_gene: TRBJ1-3; v_gene: TRBV9; CDR3nt: TGTGCCAGCAGCGCCCAGGGGGGTAGGAACACCATATATTTT; CDR3aa: CASSAQGGRNTIYF
abundance: -; d_gene: TRBD1; j_gene: TRBJ2-5; v_gene: TRBV5-1; CDR3nt: TGCGCCAGCAGCTTGGGCGGGACAGGGGAAGAGACCCAGTACTTC; CDR3aa: CASSLGGTGEETQYF
abundance: -; d_gene: TRBD2; j_gene: TRBJ2-1; v_gene: TRBV6-5; CDR3nt: TGTGCCAGCAGTTACGGGGCTAGCGGGGGACTCGACGAGCAGTTCTTC; CDR3aa: CASSYGASGGLDEQFF
abundance: -; d_gene: -; j_gene: TRBJ2-7; v_gene: TRBV6-5; CDR3nt: TGTGCCAGCGGGGGCCACAGTACCTCCTACGAGCAGTACTTC; CDR3aa: CASGGHSTSYEQYF
abundance: -; d_gene: -; j_gene: TRBJ1-1; v_gene: TRBV30; CDR3nt: TGTGCCTGTACCTCCGGGACTGCTGAAGCTTTCTTT; CDR3aa: CACTSGTAEAFF
abundance: -; d_gene: TRBD1; j_gene: TRBJ1-2; v_gene: TRBV7-9; CDR3nt: TGTGCCAGCAGCTCGACAGGGTATAACTATGGCTACACCTTC; CDR3aa: CASSSTGYNYGYTF
abundance: -; d_gene: TRBD1; j_gene: TRBJ1-4; v_gene: TRBV18; CDR3nt: TGTGCCAGCTCGCCGGGACAGGAAAGAGAAAAACTGTTTTTT; CDR3aa: CASSPGQEREKLFF
abundance: -; d_gene: TRBD2; j_gene: TRBJ2-2; v_gene: TRBV19; CDR3nt: TGTGCCAGTACCTTAACCGGGACTAGCGGGGGGGCCGAGGAGCTGTTTTTT; CDR3aa: CASTLTGTSGGAEELFF
abundance: -; d_gene: -; j_gene: TRBJ2-7; v_gene: TRBV6-5; CDR3nt: TGTGCCAGCAGTTACTCCCAAGCTACCCCCTACGAGCAGTACTTC; CDR3aa: CASSYSQATPYEQYF
abundance: once; d_gene: TRBD1; j_gene: TRBJ1-6; v_gene: TRBV30; CDR3nt: TGTGCCTGGAGTAAAAGAGGGGGCAATAATTCACCCCTCCACTTT; CDR3aa: CAWSKRGGNNSPLHF
abundance: -; d_gene: -; j_gene: TRBJ2-7; v_gene: TRBV30; CDR3nt: TGTGCCTGCCAGACAGGTTATAGTTACGAGCAGTACTTC; CDR3aa: CACQTGYSYEQYF
abundance: few; d_gene: -; j_gene: TRBJ1-3; v_gene: TRBV13; CDR3nt: TGTGCCAGCACTTTTGGGAGCAGCTCTGGAAACACCATATATTTT; CDR3aa: CASTFGSSSGNTIYF
abundance: -; d_gene: -; j_gene: TRBJ1-1; v_gene: TRBV16; CDR3nt: TGTGCCAGCAGCCCCGGCGCCGGGACACGACCTGAAGCTTTCTTT; CDR3aa: CASSPGAGTRPEAFF
abundance: -; d_gene: TRBD2; j_gene: TRBJ2-5; v_gene: TRBV7-9; CDR3nt: TGTGCCAGCAGCGTCGGACTAGCGGGGGGGTTGGAGACCCAGTACTTC; CDR3aa: CASSVGLAGGLETQYF
abundance: once; d_gene: -; j_gene: TRBJ1-5; v_gene: TRBV20-1; CDR3nt: TGCAGTGCTAGTAACAGACCAGATCAGCCCCAGCATTTT; CDR3aa: CSASNRPDQPQHF
abundance: -; d_gene: -; j_gene: TRBJ2-7; v_gene: TRBV30; CDR3nt: TGTGCCTGGAGTCGGGGGAATTCCTACGAGCAGTACTTC; CDR3aa: CAWSRGNSYEQYF
abundance: -; d_gene: -; j_gene: TRBJ1-5; v_gene: TRBV28; CDR3nt: TGTGCCAGCAGTTTCTCAGGTAGCAATCAGCCCCAGCATTTT; CDR3aa: CASSFSGSNQPQHF
abundance: -; d_gene: -; j_gene: TRBJ2-3; v_gene: TRBV21-1; CDR3nt: TGTGCCAGCAGCAAAGGGGAGGGGGAGGGAACTACGCAGTATTTT; CDR3aa: CASSKGEGEGTTQYF
abundance: -; d_gene: -; j_gene: TRBJ1-2; v_gene: TRBV9; CDR3nt: TGTGCCAGCAGCGTAGGAGTAGCCTATGGCTACACCTTC; CDR3aa: CASSVGVAYGYTF
abundance: -; d_gene: -; j_gene: TRBJ1-4; v_gene: TRBV9; CDR3nt: TGTGCCAGCAGCGTACAAAGTCAGAATGAAAAACTGTTTTTT; CDR3aa: CASSVQSQNEKLFF
abundance: few; d_gene: -; j_gene: TRBJ1-1; v_gene: TRBV30; CDR3nt: TGTGCCTGGAGGAAATCAGGGGTATTTAGCACTGAAGCTTTCTTT; CDR3aa: CAWRKSGVFSTEAFF
abundance: -; d_gene: TRBD1; j_gene: TRBJ1-1; v_gene: TRBV29-1; CDR3nt: TGCAGCGTTGGAGGGGACAGGGGTAGAGACACTGAAGCTTTCTTT; CDR3aa: CSVGGDRGRDTEAFF
abundance: -; d_gene: -; j_gene: TRBJ1-5; v_gene: TRBV4-1; CDR3nt: TGCGCCAGCAGCCAGTGGGCTGGTTCCAATCAGCCCCAGCATTTT; CDR3aa: CASSQWAGSNQPQHF
abundance: few; d_gene: -; j_gene: TRBJ1-2; v_gene: TRBV28; CDR3nt: TGTGCCAGCAGCTCTCGGCGTGCGGTGGAAGGCTACACCTTC; CDR3aa: CASSSRRAVEGYTF
abundance: -; d_gene: -; j_gene: TRBJ2-2; v_gene: TRBV6-6; CDR3nt: TGTGCCACCTCGGAGAGGGCCGGGGAGCTGTTTTTT; CDR3aa: CATSERAGELFF
abundance: -; d_gene: TRBD2; j_gene: TRBJ2-1; v_gene: TRBV5-1; CDR3nt: TGCGCCAGCAGCTTTAGCGGGGGGGCCCTTATCTACAATGAGCAGTTCTTC; CDR3aa: CASSFSGGALIYNEQFF
abundance: -; d_gene: TRBD1; j_gene: TRBJ1-2; v_gene: TRBV9; CDR3nt: TGTGCCAGCAGCGTCAGGGGGAGCAACTATGGCTACACCTTC; CDR3aa: CASSVRGSNYGYTF
abundance: -; d_gene: -; j_gene: TRBJ1-5; v_gene: TRBV6-5; CDR3nt: TGTGCCAGCAACGAGTGGGAGCGGCCCCAGCATTTT; CDR3aa: CASNEWERPQHF
abundance: -; d_gene: -; j_gene: TRBJ2-1; v_gene: TRBV12-3/TRBV12-4; CDR3nt: TGTGCCAGCAGTTTAGGTCGGGAGCAGTTCTTC; CDR3aa: CASSLGREQFF
abundance: -; d_gene: TRBD1; j_gene: TRBJ1-4; v_gene: TRBV30; CDR3nt: TGTGCCTCCGACAGGGATAATGAAAAACTGTTTTTT; CDR3aa: CASDRDNEKLFF
abundance: -; d_gene: -; j_gene: TRBJ1-1; v_gene: TRBV28; CDR3nt: TGTGCCAGCAGTTCCCCAGGGCCGAGCGCTGAAGCTTTCTTT; CDR3aa: CASSSPGPSAEAFF
abundance: -; d_gene: -; j_gene: TRBJ2-3; v_gene: TRBV7-9; CDR3nt: TGTGCCAGCAGCCCCCCTGGGCAGGGAACGCAGTATTTT; CDR3aa: CASSPPGQGTQYF
abundance: -; d_gene: TRBD1; j_gene: TRBJ2-2; v_gene: TRBV30; CDR3nt: TGTGCCTGGAGTGTAAAGCAGGGGGCAGGCACCGGGGAGCTGTTTTTT; CDR3aa: CAWSVKQGAGTGELFF
abundance: -; d_gene: -; j_gene: TRBJ1-5; v_gene: TRBV24-1; CDR3nt: TGTGCCACCAGTGATGAGACTGCCGCAAGGCCCCAGCATTTT; CDR3aa: CATSDETAARPQHF
abundance: few; d_gene: -; j_gene: TRBJ1-1; v_gene: TRBV7-9; CDR3nt: TGTGCCAGCAGCTTAGGCCGGACTGAAGCTTTCTTT; CDR3aa: CASSLGRTEAFF
abundance: -; d_gene: -; j_gene: TRBJ1-4; v_gene: TRBV5-4; CDR3nt: TGTGCCAGCAGCCCTCACGGGGAGGGGATGAAAGAACTGTTTTTT; CDR3aa: CASSPHGEGMKELFF
abundance: -; d_gene: TRBD1; j_gene: TRBJ2-2; v_gene: TRBV5-1; CDR3nt: TGCGCCAGCAGCTTGGATGGGGGACAGGTCCGGACCGGGGAGCTGTTTTTT; CDR3aa: CASSLDGGQVRTGELFF
abundance: -; d_gene: TRBD1; j_gene: TRBJ2-7; v_gene: TRBV19; CDR3nt: TGTGCCAGTAGCCAGCCGGGACAGGTAATTGTCGAGCAGTACTTC; CDR3aa: CASSQPGQVIVEQYF
abundance: -; d_gene: TRBD2; j_gene: TRBJ2-3; v_gene: TRBV11-3; CDR3nt: TGTGCCAGCAGCCCTGGACTAGCGGGGGGGTCTTCAAGAGATACGCAGTATTTT; CDR3aa: CASSPGLAGGSSRDTQYF
abundance: -; d_gene: -; j_gene: TRBJ1-1; v_gene: TRBV7-2; CDR3nt: TGTGCCAGCAGCTTCACCACCCCTCGACAGCCCATGAACACTGAAGCTTTCTTT; CDR3aa: CASSFTTPRQPMNTEAFF
abundance: -; d_gene: TRBD1; j_gene: TRBJ1-2; v_gene: TRBV20-1; CDR3nt: TGCAGTACAACAGGGGTGGCTGGCTACACCTTC; CDR3aa: CSTTGVAGYTF
abundance: -; d_gene: -; j_gene: TRBJ1-6; v_gene: TRBV10-3; CDR3nt: TGTGCCATCAGTGAATCATGGGCAGACTATAATTCACCCCTCCACTTT; CDR3aa: CAISESWADYNSPLHF
abundance: -; d_gene: TRBD1; j_gene: TRBJ1-5; v_gene: TRBV2; CDR3nt: TGTGCCAGCAGTATTGGACAGGGCGGCAATCAGCCCCAGCATTTT; CDR3aa: CASSIGQGGNQPQHF